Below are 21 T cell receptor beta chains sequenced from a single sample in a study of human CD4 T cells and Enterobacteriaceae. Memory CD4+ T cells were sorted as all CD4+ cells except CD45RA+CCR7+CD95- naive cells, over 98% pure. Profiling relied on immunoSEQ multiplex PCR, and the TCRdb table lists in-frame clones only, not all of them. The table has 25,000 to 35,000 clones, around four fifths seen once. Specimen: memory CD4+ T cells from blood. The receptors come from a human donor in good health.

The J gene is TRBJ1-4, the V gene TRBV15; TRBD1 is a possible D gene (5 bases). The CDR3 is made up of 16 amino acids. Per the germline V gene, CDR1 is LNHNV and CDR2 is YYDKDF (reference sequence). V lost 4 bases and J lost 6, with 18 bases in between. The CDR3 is CATSTGGTPSDEKLFF. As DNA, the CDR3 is TGTGCCACCAGCACCGGGGGGACTCCTTCGGATGAAAAACTGTTTTTT.

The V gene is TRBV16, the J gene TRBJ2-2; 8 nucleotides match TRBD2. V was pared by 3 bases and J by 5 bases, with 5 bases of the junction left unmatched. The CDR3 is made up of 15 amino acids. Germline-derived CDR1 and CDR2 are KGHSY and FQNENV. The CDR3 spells CASSQTGGVTGELFF. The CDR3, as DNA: TGTGCCAGCAGCCAGACGGGAGGGGTGACCGGGGAGCTGTTTTTT.

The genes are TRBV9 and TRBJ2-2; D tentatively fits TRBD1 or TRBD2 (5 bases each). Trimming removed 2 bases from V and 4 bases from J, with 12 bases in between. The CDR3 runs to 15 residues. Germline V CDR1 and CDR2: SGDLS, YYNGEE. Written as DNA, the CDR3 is TGTGCCAGCAGCGTCATCGGGGCCGGCACCGGGGAGCTGTTTTTT. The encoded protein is CASSVIGAGTGELFF.

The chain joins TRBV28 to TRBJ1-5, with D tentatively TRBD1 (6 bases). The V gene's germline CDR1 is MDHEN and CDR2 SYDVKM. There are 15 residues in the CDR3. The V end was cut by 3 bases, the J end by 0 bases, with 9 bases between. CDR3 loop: CASSLGGHSNQPQHF. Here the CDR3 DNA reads TGTGCCAGCAGTTTGGGGGGACATAGCAATCAGCCCCAGCATTTT.

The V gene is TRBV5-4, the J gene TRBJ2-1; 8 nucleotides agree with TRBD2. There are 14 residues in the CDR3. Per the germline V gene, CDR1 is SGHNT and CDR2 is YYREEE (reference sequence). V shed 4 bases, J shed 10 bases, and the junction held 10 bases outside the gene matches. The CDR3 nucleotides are TGTGCCAGCAGCCTAACAGCGGGAGAGGGCGAGCAGTTCTTC. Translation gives CASSLTAGEGEQFF.

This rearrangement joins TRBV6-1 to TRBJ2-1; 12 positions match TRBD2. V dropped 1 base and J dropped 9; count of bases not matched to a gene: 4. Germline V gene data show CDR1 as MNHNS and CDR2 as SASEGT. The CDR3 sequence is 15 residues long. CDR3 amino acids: CASSEEASGRGEQFF. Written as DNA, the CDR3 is TGTGCCAGCAGTGAAGAGGCTAGCGGGAGGGGTGAGCAGTTCTTC.

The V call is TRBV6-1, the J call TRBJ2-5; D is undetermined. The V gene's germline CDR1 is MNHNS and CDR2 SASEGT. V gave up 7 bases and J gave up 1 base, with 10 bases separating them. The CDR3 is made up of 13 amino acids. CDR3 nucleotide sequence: TGTGCCAGCACGACACAACTCCAAGAGACCCAGTACTTC. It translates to CASTTQLQETQYF.

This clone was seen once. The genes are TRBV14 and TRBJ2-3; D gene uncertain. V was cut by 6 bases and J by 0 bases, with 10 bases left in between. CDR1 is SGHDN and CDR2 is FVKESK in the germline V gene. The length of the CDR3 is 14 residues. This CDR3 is CASSGGISTDTQYF. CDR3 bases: TGTGCCAGCAGTGGCGGTATTAGCACAGATACGCAGTATTTT. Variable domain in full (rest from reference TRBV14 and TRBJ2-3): EAGVTQFPSHSVIEKGQTVTLRCDPISGHDNLYWYRRVMGKEIKFLLHFVKESKQDESGMPNNRFLAERTGGTYSTLKVQPAELEDSGVYFCASSGGISTDTQYFGPGTRLTVL.

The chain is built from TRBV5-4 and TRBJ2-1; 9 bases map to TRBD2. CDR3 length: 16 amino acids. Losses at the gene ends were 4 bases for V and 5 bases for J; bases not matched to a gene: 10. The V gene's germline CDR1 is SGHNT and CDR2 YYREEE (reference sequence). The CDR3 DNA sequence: TGTGCCAGCAGCCGAGCGGGAGGCGGGTACAACAATGAGCAGTTCTTC. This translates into CASSRAGGGYNNEQFF.

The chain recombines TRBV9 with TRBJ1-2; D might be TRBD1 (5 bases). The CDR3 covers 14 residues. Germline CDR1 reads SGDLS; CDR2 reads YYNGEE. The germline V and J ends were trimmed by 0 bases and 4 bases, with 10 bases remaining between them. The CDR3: CASSVDGASYGYTF. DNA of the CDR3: TGTGCCAGCAGCGTAGACGGGGCTAGCTATGGCTACACCTTC.

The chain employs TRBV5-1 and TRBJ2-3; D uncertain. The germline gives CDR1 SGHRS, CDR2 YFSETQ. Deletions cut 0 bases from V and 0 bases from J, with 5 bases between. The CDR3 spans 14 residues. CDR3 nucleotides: TGCGCCAGCAGCTTGGCCGAGAGCACAGATACGCAGTATTTT. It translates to CASSLAESTDTQYF.

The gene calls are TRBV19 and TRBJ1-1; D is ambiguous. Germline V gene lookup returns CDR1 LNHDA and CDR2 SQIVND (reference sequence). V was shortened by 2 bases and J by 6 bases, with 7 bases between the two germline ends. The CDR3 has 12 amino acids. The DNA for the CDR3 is TGTGCCAGTAGTATAACGCGCGCTGAAGCTTTCTTT. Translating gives CASSITRAEAFF.

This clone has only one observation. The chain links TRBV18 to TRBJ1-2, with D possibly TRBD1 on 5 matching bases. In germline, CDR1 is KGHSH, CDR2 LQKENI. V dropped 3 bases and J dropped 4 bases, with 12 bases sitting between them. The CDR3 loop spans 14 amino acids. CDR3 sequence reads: CASSPDTASYGYTF. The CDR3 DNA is TGTGCCAGCTCACCGGACACGGCTTCCTATGGCTACACCTTC.

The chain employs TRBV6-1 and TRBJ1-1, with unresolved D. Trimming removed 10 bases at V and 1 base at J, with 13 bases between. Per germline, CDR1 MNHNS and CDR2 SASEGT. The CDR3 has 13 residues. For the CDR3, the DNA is TGTGCCACCAAGGACGGTCGGAACACTGAAGCTTTCTTT. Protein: CATKDGRNTEAFF.

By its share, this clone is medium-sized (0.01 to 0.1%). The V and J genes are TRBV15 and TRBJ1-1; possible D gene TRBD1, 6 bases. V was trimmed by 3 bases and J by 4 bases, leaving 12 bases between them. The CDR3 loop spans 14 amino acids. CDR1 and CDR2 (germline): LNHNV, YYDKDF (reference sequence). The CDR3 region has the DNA TGTGCCACCAGCAGCGTACAGGGCAGCACTGAAGCTTTCTTT. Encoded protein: CATSSVQGSTEAFF.

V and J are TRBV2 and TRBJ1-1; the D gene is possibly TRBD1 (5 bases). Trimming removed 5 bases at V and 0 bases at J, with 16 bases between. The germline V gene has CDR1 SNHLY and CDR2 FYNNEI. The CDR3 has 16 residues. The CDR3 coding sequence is TGTGCCAGCAGTCCCCGGGCAGGGTCTTTGAACACTGAAGCTTTCTTT. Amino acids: CASSPRAGSLNTEAFF.

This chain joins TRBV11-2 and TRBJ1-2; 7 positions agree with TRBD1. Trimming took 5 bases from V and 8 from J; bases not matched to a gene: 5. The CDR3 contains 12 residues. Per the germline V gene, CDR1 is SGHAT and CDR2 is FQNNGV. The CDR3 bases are TGTGCCAGCAGCCCAGGGGGTAAGGGCTACACCTTC. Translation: CASSPGGKGYTF.

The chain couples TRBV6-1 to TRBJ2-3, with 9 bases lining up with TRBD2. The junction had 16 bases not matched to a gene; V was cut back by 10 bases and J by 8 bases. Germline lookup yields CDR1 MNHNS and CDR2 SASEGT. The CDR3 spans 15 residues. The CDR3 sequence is CATEPGLAGWVTQYF. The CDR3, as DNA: TGTGCCACCGAGCCGGGGCTAGCGGGATGGGTTACGCAGTATTTT.

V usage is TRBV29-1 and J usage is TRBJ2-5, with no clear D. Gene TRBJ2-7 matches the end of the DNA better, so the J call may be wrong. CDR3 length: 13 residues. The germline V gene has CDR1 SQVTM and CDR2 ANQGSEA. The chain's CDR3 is CSVGTAPTYEQYF. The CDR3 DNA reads TGCAGCGTTGGCACAGCTCCCACCTACGAGCAGTACTTC.

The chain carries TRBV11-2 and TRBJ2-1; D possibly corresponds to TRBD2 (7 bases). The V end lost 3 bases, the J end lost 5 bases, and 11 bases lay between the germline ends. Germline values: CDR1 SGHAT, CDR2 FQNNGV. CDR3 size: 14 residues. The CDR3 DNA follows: TGTGCCAGCAGCTTGGCGGGGGCCCACAATGAGCAGTTCTTC. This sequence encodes CASSLAGAHNEQFF.

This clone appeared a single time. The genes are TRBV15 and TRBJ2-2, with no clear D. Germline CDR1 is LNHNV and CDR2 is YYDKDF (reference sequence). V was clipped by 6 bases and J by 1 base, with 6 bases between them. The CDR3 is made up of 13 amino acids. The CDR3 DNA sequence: TGTGCCACCAGACAAGGGAACACCGGGGAGCTGTTTTTT. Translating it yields CATRQGNTGELFF.